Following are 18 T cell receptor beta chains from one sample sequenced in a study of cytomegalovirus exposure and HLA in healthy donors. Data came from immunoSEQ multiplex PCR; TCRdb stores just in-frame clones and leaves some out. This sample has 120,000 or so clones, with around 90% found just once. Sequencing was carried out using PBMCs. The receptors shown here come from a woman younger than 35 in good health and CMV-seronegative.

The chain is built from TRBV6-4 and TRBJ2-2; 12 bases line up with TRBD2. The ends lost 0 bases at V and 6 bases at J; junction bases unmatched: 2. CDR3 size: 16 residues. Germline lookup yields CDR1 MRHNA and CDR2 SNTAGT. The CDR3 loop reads CASSDSSSGRAGELFF. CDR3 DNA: TGTGCCAGCAGTGACTCGTCTAGCGGGAGGGCCGGGGAGCTGTTTTTT.

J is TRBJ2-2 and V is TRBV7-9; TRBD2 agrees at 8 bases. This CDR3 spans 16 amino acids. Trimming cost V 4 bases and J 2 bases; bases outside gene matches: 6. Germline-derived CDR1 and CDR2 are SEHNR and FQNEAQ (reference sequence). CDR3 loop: CASSSYTSGNTGELFF. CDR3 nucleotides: TGTGCCAGCAGCTCGTATACTAGCGGTAACACCGGGGAGCTGTTTTTT.

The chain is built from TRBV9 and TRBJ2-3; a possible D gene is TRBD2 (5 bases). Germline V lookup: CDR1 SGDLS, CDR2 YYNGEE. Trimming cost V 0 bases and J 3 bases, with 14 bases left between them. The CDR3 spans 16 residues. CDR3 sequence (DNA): TGTGCCAGCAGCGTAGCTTTCGGGGTTGGGACAGATACGCAGTATTTT. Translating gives CASSVAFGVGTDTQYF. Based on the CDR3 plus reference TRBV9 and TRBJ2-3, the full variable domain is DSGVTQTPKHLITATGQRVTLRCSPRSGDLSVYWYQQSLDQGLQFLIQYYNGEERAKGNILERFSAQQFPDLHSELNLSSLELGDSALYFCASSVAFGVGTDTQYFGPGTRLTVL.

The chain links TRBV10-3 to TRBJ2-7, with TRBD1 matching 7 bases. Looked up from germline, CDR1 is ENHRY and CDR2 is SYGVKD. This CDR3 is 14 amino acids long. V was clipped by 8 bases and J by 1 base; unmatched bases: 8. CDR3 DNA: TGTGCCATCGGAGCCGGGACAGCTTCCTACGAGCAGTACTTC. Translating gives CAIGAGTASYEQYF.

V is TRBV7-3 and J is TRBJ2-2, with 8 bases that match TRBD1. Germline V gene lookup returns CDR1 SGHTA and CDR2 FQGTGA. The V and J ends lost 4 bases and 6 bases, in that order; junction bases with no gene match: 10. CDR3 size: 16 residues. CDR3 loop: CASSSPRGLLSGELFF. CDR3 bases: TGTGCCAGCAGCTCTCCCAGGGGGCTATTATCCGGGGAGCTGTTTTTT.

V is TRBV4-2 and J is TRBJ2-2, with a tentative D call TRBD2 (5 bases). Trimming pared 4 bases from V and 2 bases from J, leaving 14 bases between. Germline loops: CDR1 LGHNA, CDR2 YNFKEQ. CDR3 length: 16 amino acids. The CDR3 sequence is CASSLLLRANTGELFF. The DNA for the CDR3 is TGTGCCAGCAGCCTCCTTCTGCGGGCTAACACCGGGGAGCTGTTTTTT.

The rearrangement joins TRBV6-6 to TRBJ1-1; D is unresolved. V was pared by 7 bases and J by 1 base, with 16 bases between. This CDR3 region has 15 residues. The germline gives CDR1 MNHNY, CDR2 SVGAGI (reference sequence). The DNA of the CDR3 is TGTGCCAGCACTCCCAGGCGCCTGGGGAACACTGAAGCTTTCTTT. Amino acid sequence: CASTPRRLGNTEAFF.

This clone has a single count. Here the CDR3 DNA reads TGTGCCACCTCGTGGTTAGCGGGCCACAATGAGCAGTTCTTC. Protein: CATSWLAGHNEQFF. The chain employs TRBV19 and TRBJ2-1; 7 positions agree with TRBD2. CDR3 size: 14 residues. Germline V lookup: CDR1 LNHDA, CDR2 SQIVND (reference sequence). Trimming took 10 bases from V and 5 from J; bases not matched to a gene: 11.

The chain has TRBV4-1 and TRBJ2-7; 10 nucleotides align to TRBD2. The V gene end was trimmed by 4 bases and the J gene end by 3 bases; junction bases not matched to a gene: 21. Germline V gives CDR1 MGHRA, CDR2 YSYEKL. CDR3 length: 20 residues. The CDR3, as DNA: TGCGCCAGCAGCCTACCAGCGGGAGGGCGAAAGAAAAGATCAATCTACGAGCAGTACTTC. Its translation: CASSLPAGGRKKRSIYEQYF.

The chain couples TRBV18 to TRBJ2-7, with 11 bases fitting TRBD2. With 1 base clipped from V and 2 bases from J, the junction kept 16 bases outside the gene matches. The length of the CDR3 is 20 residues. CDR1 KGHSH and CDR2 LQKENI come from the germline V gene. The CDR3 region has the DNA TGTGCCAGCTCACCACTTGGGACTAGCGGCGACATCCCGGGCCCCTACGAGCAGTACTTC. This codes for CASSPLGTSGDIPGPYEQYF.

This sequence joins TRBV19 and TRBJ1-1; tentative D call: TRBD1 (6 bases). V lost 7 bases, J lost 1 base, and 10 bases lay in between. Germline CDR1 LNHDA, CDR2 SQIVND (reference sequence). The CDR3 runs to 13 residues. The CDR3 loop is CASMGGANTEAFF. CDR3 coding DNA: TGTGCCAGTATGGGGGGGGCGAACACTGAAGCTTTCTTT.

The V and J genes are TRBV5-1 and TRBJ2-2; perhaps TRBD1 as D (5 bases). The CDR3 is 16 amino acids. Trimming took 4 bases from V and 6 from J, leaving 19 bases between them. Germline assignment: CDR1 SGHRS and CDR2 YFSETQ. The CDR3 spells CASSLRPSRDPGELFF. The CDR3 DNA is TGCGCCAGCAGCCTTAGACCCTCCAGGGATCCCGGGGAGCTGTTTTTT.

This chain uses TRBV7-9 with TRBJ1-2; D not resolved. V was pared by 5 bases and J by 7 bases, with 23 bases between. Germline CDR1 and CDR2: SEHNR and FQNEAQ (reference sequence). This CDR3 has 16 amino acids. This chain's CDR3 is CASSLDLSAGRLGYTF. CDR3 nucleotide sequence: TGTGCCAGCAGCCTAGATCTCTCGGCAGGTCGTCTTGGCTACACCTTC. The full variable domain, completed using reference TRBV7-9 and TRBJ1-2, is DTGVSQNPRHKITKRGQNVTFRCDPISEHNRLYWYRQTLGQGPEFLTYFQNEAQLEKSRLLSDRFSAERPKGSFSTLEIQRTEQGDSAMYLCASSLDLSAGRLGYTFGSGTRLTVV.

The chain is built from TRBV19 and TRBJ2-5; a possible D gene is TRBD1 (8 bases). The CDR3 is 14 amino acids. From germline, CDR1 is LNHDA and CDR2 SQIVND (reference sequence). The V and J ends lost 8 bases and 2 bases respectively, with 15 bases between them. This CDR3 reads CASSDRGGQETQYF. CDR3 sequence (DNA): TGTGCCAGTTCCGACAGGGGAGGGCAAGAGACCCAGTACTTC.

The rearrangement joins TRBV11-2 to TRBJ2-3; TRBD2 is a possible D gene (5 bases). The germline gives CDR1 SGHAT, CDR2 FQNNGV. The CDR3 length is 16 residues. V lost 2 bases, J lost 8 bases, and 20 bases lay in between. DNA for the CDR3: TGTGCCAGCAGCTTACGGTGGGCACCCGCGGAGGCTACGCAGTATTTT. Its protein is CASSLRWAPAEATQYF.

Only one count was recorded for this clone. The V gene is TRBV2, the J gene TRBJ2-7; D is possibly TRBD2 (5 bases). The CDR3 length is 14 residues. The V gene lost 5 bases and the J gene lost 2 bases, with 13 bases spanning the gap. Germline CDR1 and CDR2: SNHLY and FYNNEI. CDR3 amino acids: CASSMEAYAYEQYF. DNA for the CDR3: TGTGCCAGCAGTATGGAGGCCTATGCCTACGAGCAGTACTTC.

CDR3 in DNA: TGTGCCAGCAGTTTACCGGGAGTAAATACAGATACGCAGTATTTT. Translation gives CASSLPGVNTDTQYF. The chain joins TRBV28 to TRBJ2-3; D is perhaps TRBD2 (6 bases). The CDR3 has 15 residues. The V end was cut by 2 bases, the J end by 3 bases, with 12 bases between. Per the germline V gene, CDR1 is MDHEN and CDR2 is SYDVKM.

CDR3 nucleotide sequence: TGTGCCAGCAGTGAGGCTAGCGGCAGCACAGATACGCAGTATTTT. Protein sequence: CASSEASGSTDTQYF. J is TRBJ2-3 and V is TRBV2; 7 positions agree with TRBD2. Germline assignment: CDR1 SNHLY and CDR2 FYNNEI. With V trimmed by 3 bases and J by 0 bases, 3 bases remained unmatched. The CDR3 totals 15 residues. Full variable domain (missing parts from reference TRBV2 and TRBJ2-3): EPEVTQTPSHQVTQMGQEVILRCVPISNHLYFYWYRQILGQKVEFLVSFYNNEISEKSEIFDDQFSVERPDGSNFTLKIRSTKLEDSAMYFCASSEASGSTDTQYFGPGTRLTVL.